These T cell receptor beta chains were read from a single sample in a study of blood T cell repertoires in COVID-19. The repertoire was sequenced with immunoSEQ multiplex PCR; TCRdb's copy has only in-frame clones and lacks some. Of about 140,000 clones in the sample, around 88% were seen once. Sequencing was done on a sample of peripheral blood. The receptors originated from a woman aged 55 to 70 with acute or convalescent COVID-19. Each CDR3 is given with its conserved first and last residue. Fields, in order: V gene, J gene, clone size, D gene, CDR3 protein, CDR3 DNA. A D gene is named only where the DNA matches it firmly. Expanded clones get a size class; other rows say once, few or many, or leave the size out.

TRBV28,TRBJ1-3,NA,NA,CASSHPRGNTIYF,TGTGCCAGCAGCCATCCCCGGGGAAACACCATATATTTT
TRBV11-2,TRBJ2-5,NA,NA,CASSSGHQETQYF,TGTGCCAGCAGCTCCGGACATCAAGAGACCCAGTACTTC
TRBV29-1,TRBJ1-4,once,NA,CSVVGFATNEKLFF,TGCAGCGTTGTCGGGTTTGCAACTAATGAAAAACTGTTTTTT
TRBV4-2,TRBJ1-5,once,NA,CASSQADYSNQPQHF,TGTGCCAGCAGCCAGGCCGATTATAGCAATCAGCCCCAGCATTTT
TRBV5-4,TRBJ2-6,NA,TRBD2,CASSSPGGSGANVLTF,TGTGCCAGCAGCTCCCCGGGGGGCTCTGGGGCCAACGTCCTGACTTTC
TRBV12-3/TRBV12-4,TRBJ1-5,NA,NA,CASQKEYQPQHF,TGTGCCAGCCAGAAGGAGTATCAGCCCCAGCATTTT
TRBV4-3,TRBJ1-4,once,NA,CASSPFLRGAVGTNEKLFF,TGCGCCAGCAGCCCTTTTCTCCGGGGGGCCGTCGGCACTAATGAAAAACTGTTTTTT
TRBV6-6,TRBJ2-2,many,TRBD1,CASNNHRGGELFF,TGTGCCAGCAATAACCACAGGGGGGGGGAGCTGTTTTTT
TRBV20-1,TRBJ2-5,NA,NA,CSASGQQETQYF,TGCAGTGCTAGTGGACAGCAAGAGACCCAGTACTTC
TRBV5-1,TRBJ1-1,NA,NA,CASSLGGQPKAFF,TGCGCCAGCAGCTTGGGTGGACAACCGAAAGCTTTCTTT
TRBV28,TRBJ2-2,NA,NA,CASSLSLDPGELFF,TGTGCCAGCAGTTTAAGCCTAGATCCCGGGGAGCTGTTTTTT
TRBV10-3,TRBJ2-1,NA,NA,CAISRRAPGSNEQFF,TGTGCCATCAGTCGGAGGGCCCCGGGGAGCAATGAGCAGTTCTTC
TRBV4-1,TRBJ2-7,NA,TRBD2,CASSHETSGVRGEQYF,TGCGCCAGCAGCCACGAGACTAGCGGGGTCAGGGGCGAGCAGTACTTC
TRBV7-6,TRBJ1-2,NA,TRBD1,CASSFRDRAGYTF,TGTGCCAGCAGCTTCCGGGACAGGGCTGGCTACACCTTC
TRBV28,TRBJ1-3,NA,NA,CASSPFSYASGNTIYF,TGTGCCAGCAGTCCCTTCTCCTATGCCTCTGGAAACACCATATATTTT
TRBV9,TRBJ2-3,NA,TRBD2,CASSVTPEVAGVSSTDTQYF,TGTGCCAGCAGCGTAACCCCGGAGGTAGCGGGGGTCTCTAGCACAGATACGCAGTATTTT
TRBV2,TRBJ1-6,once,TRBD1,CASSAQGENNSPLHF,TGTGCCAGCAGTGCCCAGGGGGAGAATAATTCACCCCTCCACTTT
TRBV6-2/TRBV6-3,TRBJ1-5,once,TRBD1,CASSRTGLDSNQPQHF,TGTGCCAGCAGTCGGACAGGGTTGGATAGCAATCAGCCCCAGCATTTT
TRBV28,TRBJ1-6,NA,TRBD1,CASSFPGQGLVSYNSPLHF,TGTGCCAGCAGTTTCCCGGGACAGGGTTTGGTCTCCTATAATTCACCCCTCCACTTT
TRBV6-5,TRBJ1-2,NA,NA,CASSPDGDNGYTF,TGTGCCAGCAGTCCGGACGGGGATAATGGCTACACCTTC
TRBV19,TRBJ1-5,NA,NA,CASSPGGNQPQHF,TGTGCCAGTAGTCCAGGGGGCAATCAGCCCCAGCATTTT
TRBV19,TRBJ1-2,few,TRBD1,CASNDMRRDRGPGGYTF,TGTGCCAGTAACGATATGAGGCGGGACAGGGGGCCAGGTGGCTACACCTTC
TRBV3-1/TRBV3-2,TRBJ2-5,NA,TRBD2,CASTPGTRPETQYF,TGTGCCAGCACCCCCGGGACTAGACCAGAGACCCAGTACTTC
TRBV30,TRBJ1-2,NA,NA,CAWSVGDRRGYTF,TGTGCCTGGAGTGTAGGCGACAGGAGGGGCTACACCTTC
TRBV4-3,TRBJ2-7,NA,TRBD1,CASSQWWGDRGIYEQYF,TGCGCCAGCAGCCAATGGTGGGGGGACAGGGGGATCTACGAGCAGTACTTC
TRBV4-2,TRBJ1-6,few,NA,CASSPLKGGSSPLHF,TGTGCCAGCAGCCCGCTCAAGGGGGGGAGTTCACCCCTCCACTTT
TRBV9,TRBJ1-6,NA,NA,CASSETLKSPLHF,TGTGCCAGCAGCGAGACACTTAAATCACCCCTCCACTTT
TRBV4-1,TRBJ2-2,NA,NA,CASSPYRGGNTGELFF,TGCGCCAGCAGCCCGTACAGGGGGGGAAACACCGGGGAGCTGTTTTTT
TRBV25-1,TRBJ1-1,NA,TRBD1,CASDQGDTEAFF,TGTGCCAGCGACCAGGGGGACACTGAAGCTTTCTTT
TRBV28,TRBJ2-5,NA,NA,CASSLPQGQETQYF,TGTGCCAGCAGTTTACCGCAGGGTCAAGAGACCCAGTACTTC
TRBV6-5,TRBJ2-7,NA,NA,CASSYSTGQGYEQYF,TGTGCCAGCAGTTACTCGACCGGCCAGGGCTACGAGCAGTACTTC
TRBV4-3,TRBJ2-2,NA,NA,CASSLGHSNTGELFF,TGCGCCAGCAGCCTTGGACACTCGAACACCGGGGAGCTGTTTTTT
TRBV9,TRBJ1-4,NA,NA,CASSGIGGGIGEKLFF,TGTGCCAGCAGCGGTATTGGGGGAGGTATCGGTGAAAAACTGTTTTTT
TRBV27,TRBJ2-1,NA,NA,CASSLTRDSYNEQFF,TGTGCCAGCAGTTTAACGAGGGATTCCTACAATGAGCAGTTCTTC
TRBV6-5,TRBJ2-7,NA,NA,CASSYSPESSYEQYF,TGTGCCAGCAGTTACTCGCCCGAGAGCTCCTACGAGCAGTACTTC
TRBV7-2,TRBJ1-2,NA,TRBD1,CASSSPGQVLGGYGYTF,TGTGCCAGCAGCTCCCCGGGACAGGTCCTCGGAGGCTATGGCTACACCTTC
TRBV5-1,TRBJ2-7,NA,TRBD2,CASSLGTNLRFSYEQYF,TGCGCCAGCAGCCTCGGGACTAACTTAAGGTTTTCCTACGAGCAGTACTTC
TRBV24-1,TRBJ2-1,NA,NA,CATSDLRSSYNEQFF,TGTGCCACCAGTGATTTGAGGAGCTCCTACAATGAGCAGTTCTTC
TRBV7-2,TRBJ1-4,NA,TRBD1,CASSPRLGQGRRKLFF,TGTGCCAGCAGCCCAAGGTTGGGACAGGGGCGTCGAAAACTGTTTTTT
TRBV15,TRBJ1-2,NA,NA,CATSRGAGVGYTF,TGTGCCACCAGCAGAGGCGCGGGGGTTGGCTACACCTTC
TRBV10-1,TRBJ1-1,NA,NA,CASSESSTTLGLGNTEAFF,TGCGCCAGCAGTGAGTCTTCGACCACGTTGGGGCTCGGGAACACTGAAGCTTTCTTT
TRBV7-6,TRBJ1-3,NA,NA,CASSPRTSSGNTIYF,TGTGCCAGCAGCCCACGGACAAGCTCTGGAAACACCATATATTTT